This T cell receptor (beta chain) was captured by sequencing in a study of monozygotic twins with inflammatory bowel disease. Overall study results and limits: By inverse Simpson index, TCRbeta diversity was lower in IBD patients than in healthy co-twins. Results did not support any single strong IBD-associated signal or clonotype.

Details on this clonotype: Its target is unknown.

TCRdb re-called the 5' RACE reads and catalogs CDR3 proteins one per entry, DNA excluded. The ten top clones account for around 7.2%, within a sample of 150,000 to 200,000 distinct CDR3 sequences. From germline, CDR1 is SGHRS and CDR2 YFSETQ. This CDR3 has 17 residues. Whole blood supplied total RNA, and T cells were not sorted. The chain links TRBV5-1 to TRBJ2-3; there is no DNA to check the TCRdb D call of TRBD2. The sample consisted of blood. The TCR originated in a human donor with ulcerative colitis or Crohn's disease, or a healthy co-twin of an affected twin (not recorded which). The CDR3 loop reads CASSLEGLADLTDTQYF.